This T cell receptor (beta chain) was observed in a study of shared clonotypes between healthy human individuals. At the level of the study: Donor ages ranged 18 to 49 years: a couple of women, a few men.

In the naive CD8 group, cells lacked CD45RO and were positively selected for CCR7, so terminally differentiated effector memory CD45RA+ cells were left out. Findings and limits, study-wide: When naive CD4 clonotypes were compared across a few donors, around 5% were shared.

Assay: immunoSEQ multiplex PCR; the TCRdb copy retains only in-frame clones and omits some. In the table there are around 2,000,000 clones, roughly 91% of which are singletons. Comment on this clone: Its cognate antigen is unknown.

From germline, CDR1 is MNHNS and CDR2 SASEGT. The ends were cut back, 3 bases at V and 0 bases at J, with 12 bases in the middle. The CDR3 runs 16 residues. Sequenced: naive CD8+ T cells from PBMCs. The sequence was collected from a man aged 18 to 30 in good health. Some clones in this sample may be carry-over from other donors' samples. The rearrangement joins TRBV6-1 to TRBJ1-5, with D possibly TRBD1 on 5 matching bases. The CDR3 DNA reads TGTGCCAGCAGTGACAGTGACAGTTATAGCAATCAGCCCCAGCATTTT. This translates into CASSDSDSYSNQPQHF.